This TCR beta chain was sequenced in a study of post-analysis software for immune sequencing data. The authors incorporated unique molecular identifiers into the TCR beta cDNA libraries. T cells numbering about 0.85 to 11 million gave rise to about 490,000 cDNA molecules. Using its own MiXCR run on the PCR reads, TCRdb lists one record per CDR3 protein. The sample includes hundreds of thousands of distinct CDR3 sequences, under 70% seen only once; the top ten take approximately 4.3%. This receptor was obtained from a girl aged 5-17 years with multiple sclerosis. The sequenced material came from blood.

CDR3 residues: CSASRPEGTETQYF. The CDR3 nucleotides read TGCAGTGCTAGCCGACCGGAGGGGACGGAGACCCAGTACTTC. This chain connects TRBV20-1 to TRBJ2-5, with D perhaps TRBD2 (6 bases). The germline V gene has CDR1 DFQATT and CDR2 SNEGSKA (reference sequence). The length of the CDR3 is 14 residues. Trimming took 3 bases from V and 5 from J, leaving 16 bases between them.